Shown below are 11 T cell receptor beta chains from a single sample sequenced in a study of beta chain features in type 1 diabetes. The study reverse transcribed the entire isolated RNA, so it sequenced expressed TCRB transcripts. Produced via immunoSEQ multiplex PCR; TCRdb's table is partial and in-frame only. This sample has roughly 610,000 clones; about 14% occur once, and the top ten carry around 0.1%. The sample was naive CD4+ T cells from blood. These receptors were taken from a man aged 18 to 30 in good health.

J is TRBJ2-5 and V is TRBV7-6; 10 bases agree with TRBD1. This CDR3 is 17 amino acids long. Germline trimming cut 0 bases from V and 4 bases from J; bases unmatched to any gene: 8. The germline V gene has CDR1 SGHVS and CDR2 FNYEAQ. The CDR3, as DNA: TGTGCCAGCAGCTTAGCGGTGGACAGGGGGGGCCCAGAGACCCAGTACTTC. Its protein is CASSLAVDRGGPETQYF.

This clone has more than one count but fewer than ten. The chain uses TRBV4-1 and TRBJ2-2, with D unresolved. Germline-derived CDR1 and CDR2 are MGHRA and YSYEKL. The CDR3 is 15 residues long. V was shortened by 0 bases and J by 4 bases, with 9 bases between the two germline ends. CDR3: CASSQELTVTGELFF. Here the CDR3 DNA reads TGCGCCAGCAGCCAAGAGCTGACGGTCACCGGGGAGCTGTTTTTT.

This clone was recorded a few times. The rearrangement links TRBV6-6 to TRBJ2-7; 9 bases are a match to TRBD1. Germline CDR1 and CDR2: MNHNY and SVGAGI (reference sequence). The CDR3 contains 14 residues. V shed 6 bases and J 3 bases; nucleotides not matched to a gene: 6. The CDR3 loop reads CASRGQGVFYEQYF. The CDR3 nucleotides read TGTGCCAGCAGGGGACAGGGTGTATTCTACGAGCAGTACTTC.

This clone was seen a few times. The chain employs TRBV2 and TRBJ1-4; D call uncertain. V was pared by 4 bases and J by 6 bases, with 6 bases between. Germline V gives CDR1 SNHLY, CDR2 FYNNEI. The CDR3 consists of 12 residues. The CDR3 is CASSGPDEKLFF. CDR3 nucleotide sequence: TGTGCCAGCAGTGGTCCAGATGAAAAACTGTTTTTT.

The CDR3 is CASSRDRANTEAFF. CDR3 DNA: TGTGCCAGCAGTCGGGACAGGGCGAACACTGAAGCTTTCTTT. The chain combines TRBV6-6 with TRBJ1-1; 9 bases are a match to TRBD1. The CDR3 is 14 amino acids. The V gene's germline CDR1 is MNHNY and CDR2 SVGAGI (reference sequence). The V and J ends lost 5 bases and 1 base, in that order; junction bases with no gene match: 2.

This chain links TRBV2 with TRBJ2-5; D possibly uses TRBD1 or TRBD2 (5 bases each). Germline-derived CDR1 and CDR2 are SNHLY and FYNNEI. The CDR3 consists of 15 residues. V lost 5 bases to trimming and J lost 2 bases, with 15 bases between them. CDR3 nucleotides: TGTGCCAGCAGTTCCTTCGGGACCGTGCAAGAGACCCAGTACTTC. Its protein product is CASSSFGTVQETQYF.

The genes are TRBV11-1 and TRBJ2-1, with TRBD1 as a possible D gene (5 bases). There are 14 residues in the CDR3. Trimming removed 3 bases at V and 0 bases at J, with 6 bases between. Germline CDR1 and CDR2: SGHAT and FQDESV (reference sequence). CDR3 in DNA: TGTGCCAGCAGCTTCGACAGCTCCTACAATGAGCAGTTCTTC. Protein sequence: CASSFDSSYNEQFF.

The chain combines TRBV5-1 with TRBJ1-3; possible D gene TRBD1, 6 bases. The CDR3 loop spans 19 amino acids. Germline V CDR1 and CDR2: SGHRS, YFSETQ. V was trimmed by 4 bases and J by 0 bases, leaving 23 bases between them. In DNA, the CDR3 is TGCGCCAGCAGCGCACTACGACCCGGGACACCGAGCTCTGGAAACACCATATATTTT. This translates into CASSALRPGTPSSGNTIYF.

The rearrangement joins TRBV7-2 to TRBJ2-3; 10 nucleotides agree with TRBD2. Looked up from germline, CDR1 is SGHTA and CDR2 is FQGNSA. The V gene end was trimmed by 2 bases and the J gene end by 7 bases; junction bases not matched to a gene: 18. The CDR3 totals 19 residues. CDR3 amino acids: CASSLQSASGSPILNTQYF. The CDR3, as DNA: TGTGCCAGCAGCTTACAATCTGCTAGCGGGAGCCCTATCTTAAATACGCAGTATTTT. The full variable domain, with the rest looked up from reference TRBV7-2 and TRBJ2-3, is GAGVSQSPSNKVTEKGKDVELRCDPISGHTALYWYRQSLGQGLEFLIYFQGNSAPDKSGLPSDRFSAERTGGSVSTLTIQRTQQEDSAVYLCASSLQSASGSPILNTQYFGPGTRLTVL.

CDR3 loop: CASSSRTGFGNQPQHF. CDR3 DNA sequence: TGTGCCAGCAGCTCAAGGACAGGGTTCGGCAATCAGCCCCAGCATTTT. The J gene is TRBJ1-5, the V gene TRBV7-2, with 8 bases matching TRBD1. The CDR3 spans 16 residues. CDR1 SGHTA and CDR2 FQGNSA come from the germline V gene. V lost 4 bases and J lost 2; bases outside the gene matches: 7.

The J gene is TRBJ2-3, the V gene TRBV5-1; 8 bases are a match to TRBD1. The germline gives CDR1 SGHRS, CDR2 YFSETQ. V shed 0 bases and J 4 bases; nucleotides not matched to a gene: 10. The CDR3 consists of 17 residues. Written as DNA, the CDR3 is TGCGCCAGCAGCTTGGAAACGACAGGGGCAAGGGCAGATACGCAGTATTTT. Translated, it gives CASSLETTGARADTQYF.